Listed below are T cell receptor beta chains from one sample, sequenced in a study of control samples from healthy donors and cancer patients. Using immunoSEQ multiplex PCR, the repertoire was profiled, and TCRdb retains in-frame clones only, with some absent. The table includes 150,000 to 200,000 clones, roughly 89% detected once. Sequencing used blood. The source is a woman aged 50 to 65 in good health. Both conserved end residues are part of each CDR3.

v_call: TRBV4-1
cdr3_length: 16
j_call: TRBJ2-5
cdr3_aa: CASSQGGGSGRETQYF

v_call: TRBV6-5
cdr3_length: 15
j_call: TRBJ1-2
cdr3_aa: CASSLQGTPNYGYTF

v_call: TRBV5-6
cdr3_length: 16
j_call: TRBJ1-1
cdr3_aa: CASSLPGQGTRTEAFF

v_call: TRBV28
cdr3_length: 14
j_call: TRBJ2-4
cdr3_aa: CASEGQIAKNIQYF

v_call: TRBV5-4
cdr3_length: 12
j_call: TRBJ1-5
cdr3_aa: CASSSGDQPQHF

v_call: TRBV27
cdr3_length: 15
j_call: TRBJ1-1
cdr3_aa: CATKSGTHLNTEAFF

v_call: TRBV19
cdr3_length: 14
j_call: TRBJ1-2
cdr3_aa: CASSRPQQGGGYTF

v_call: TRBV30
cdr3_length: 16
j_call: TRBJ1-2
cdr3_aa: CAWSVLQAGRRYGYTF

v_call: TRBV7-2
cdr3_length: 13
j_call: TRBJ2-7
cdr3_aa: CASSSRSSYEQYF

v_call: TRBV10-3
cdr3_length: 15
j_call: TRBJ1-5
cdr3_aa: CAISEMGDSDQPQHF

v_call: TRBV13
cdr3_length: 15
j_call: TRBJ2-1
cdr3_aa: CASRRLAGPSGEQFF

v_call: TRBV20-1
cdr3_length: 11
j_call: TRBJ2-7
cdr3_aa: CSVAGGREQYF

v_call: TRBV4-2
cdr3_length: 16
j_call: TRBJ2-3
cdr3_aa: CASSQEVRGGTDTQYF

v_call: TRBV16
cdr3_length: 16
j_call: TRBJ1-3
cdr3_aa: CASSQLGQSTGNTIYF

v_call: TRBV7-8
cdr3_length: 14
j_call: TRBJ1-4
cdr3_aa: CASSRGQGNEKLFF

v_call: TRBV15
cdr3_length: 14
j_call: TRBJ1-4
cdr3_aa: CATSMLPRIEKLFF

v_call: TRBV27
cdr3_length: 19
j_call: TRBJ2-2
cdr3_aa: CASSFQRPTGDGNTGELFF

v_call: TRBV3-1/TRBV3-2
cdr3_length: 14
j_call: TRBJ2-7
cdr3_aa: CASSRGTGDYEQYF

v_call: TRBV12-3/TRBV12-4
cdr3_length: 13
j_call: TRBJ2-5
cdr3_aa: CASSPPGGQTQYF

v_call: TRBV9
cdr3_length: 16
j_call: TRBJ2-1
cdr3_aa: CASSVVSGGPYNEQFF

v_call: TRBV28
cdr3_length: 15
j_call: TRBJ2-5
cdr3_aa: CASSPDKRRRETQYF

v_call: TRBV5-4
cdr3_length: 15
j_call: TRBJ2-1
cdr3_aa: CASSPGGAAGNEQFF

v_call: TRBV9
cdr3_length: 12
j_call: TRBJ2-5
cdr3_aa: CASSGGGETQYF

v_call: TRBV9
cdr3_length: 18
j_call: TRBJ1-1
cdr3_aa: CASSVGLGRGLMNTEAFF

v_call: TRBV11-2
cdr3_length: 12
j_call: TRBJ2-2
cdr3_aa: CASSGGVGELFF

v_call: TRBV18
cdr3_length: 13
j_call: TRBJ1-1
cdr3_aa: CASSYDKNTEAFF

v_call: TRBV7-2
cdr3_length: 15
j_call: TRBJ2-3
cdr3_aa: CASSLRLAGTDTQYF

v_call: TRBV3-1/TRBV3-2
cdr3_length: 15
j_call: TRBJ2-3
cdr3_aa: CASSPGTGGRDTQYF

v_call: TRBV20-1
cdr3_length: 10
j_call: TRBJ2-5
cdr3_aa: CSAGELAQYF

v_call: TRBV28
cdr3_length: 14
j_call: TRBJ1-4
cdr3_aa: CASRPLRGNEKLFF

v_call: TRBV11-1
cdr3_length: 13
j_call: TRBJ2-1
cdr3_aa: CASSTGASNEQFF

v_call: TRBV7-9
cdr3_length: 15
j_call: TRBJ1-5
cdr3_aa: CASSLFGVEDQPQHF

v_call: TRBV28
cdr3_length: 14
j_call: TRBJ2-3
cdr3_aa: CASSWLTSTDTQYF

v_call: TRBV29-1
cdr3_length: 15
j_call: TRBJ2-2
cdr3_aa: CSVHEGGQNTGELFF

v_call: TRBV10-3
cdr3_length: 15
j_call: TRBJ1-3
cdr3_aa: CAISEGTASGNTIYF

v_call: TRBV7-9
cdr3_length: 17
j_call: TRBJ2-7
cdr3_aa: CASNKERGRGPTYEQYF

v_call: TRBV7-3
cdr3_length: 15
j_call: TRBJ2-6
cdr3_aa: CASSLKGAGANVLTF

v_call: TRBV12-3/TRBV12-4
cdr3_length: 13
j_call: TRBJ2-5
cdr3_aa: CASSKTGVETQYF

v_call: TRBV10-3
cdr3_length: 13
j_call: TRBJ1-3
cdr3_aa: CATTDREGNTIYF

v_call: TRBV7-2
cdr3_length: 18
j_call: TRBJ2-1
cdr3_aa: CASSYKFTGTGYRNEQFF

v_call: TRBV12-3/TRBV12-4
cdr3_length: 12
j_call: TRBJ1-2
cdr3_aa: CASSLTGWGYTF

v_call: TRBV29-1
cdr3_length: 13
j_call: TRBJ2-7
cdr3_aa: CSVGTGGINEQYF

v_call: TRBV5-1
cdr3_length: 14
j_call: TRBJ2-7
cdr3_aa: CASSSGTAGFEQYF

v_call: TRBV7-9
cdr3_length: 14
j_call: TRBJ1-6
cdr3_aa: CASSQSTGTGPLHF

v_call: TRBV15
cdr3_length: 16
j_call: TRBJ2-7
cdr3_aa: CATSRDLGAQTYEQYF

v_call: TRBV28
cdr3_length: 16
j_call: TRBJ1-3
cdr3_aa: CASSYIDALSGNTIYF

v_call: TRBV7-8
cdr3_length: 15
j_call: TRBJ2-1
cdr3_aa: CASGAGSFSYNEQFF

v_call: TRBV7-2
cdr3_length: 17
j_call: TRBJ2-1
cdr3_aa: CASSSWGTPSSYNEQFF

v_call: TRBV7-8
cdr3_length: 14
j_call: TRBJ1-2
cdr3_aa: CASTTTTGNYGYTF

v_call: TRBV15
cdr3_length: 14
j_call: TRBJ1-1
cdr3_aa: CATSRDDRGTEAFF

v_call: TRBV28
cdr3_length: 15
j_call: TRBJ2-7
cdr3_aa: CASTPNRDRGYEQYF

v_call: TRBV27
cdr3_length: 14
j_call: TRBJ1-5
cdr3_aa: CASTRVGGDQPQHF

v_call: TRBV18
cdr3_length: 14
j_call: TRBJ1-2
cdr3_aa: CASSLTGGNYGYTF